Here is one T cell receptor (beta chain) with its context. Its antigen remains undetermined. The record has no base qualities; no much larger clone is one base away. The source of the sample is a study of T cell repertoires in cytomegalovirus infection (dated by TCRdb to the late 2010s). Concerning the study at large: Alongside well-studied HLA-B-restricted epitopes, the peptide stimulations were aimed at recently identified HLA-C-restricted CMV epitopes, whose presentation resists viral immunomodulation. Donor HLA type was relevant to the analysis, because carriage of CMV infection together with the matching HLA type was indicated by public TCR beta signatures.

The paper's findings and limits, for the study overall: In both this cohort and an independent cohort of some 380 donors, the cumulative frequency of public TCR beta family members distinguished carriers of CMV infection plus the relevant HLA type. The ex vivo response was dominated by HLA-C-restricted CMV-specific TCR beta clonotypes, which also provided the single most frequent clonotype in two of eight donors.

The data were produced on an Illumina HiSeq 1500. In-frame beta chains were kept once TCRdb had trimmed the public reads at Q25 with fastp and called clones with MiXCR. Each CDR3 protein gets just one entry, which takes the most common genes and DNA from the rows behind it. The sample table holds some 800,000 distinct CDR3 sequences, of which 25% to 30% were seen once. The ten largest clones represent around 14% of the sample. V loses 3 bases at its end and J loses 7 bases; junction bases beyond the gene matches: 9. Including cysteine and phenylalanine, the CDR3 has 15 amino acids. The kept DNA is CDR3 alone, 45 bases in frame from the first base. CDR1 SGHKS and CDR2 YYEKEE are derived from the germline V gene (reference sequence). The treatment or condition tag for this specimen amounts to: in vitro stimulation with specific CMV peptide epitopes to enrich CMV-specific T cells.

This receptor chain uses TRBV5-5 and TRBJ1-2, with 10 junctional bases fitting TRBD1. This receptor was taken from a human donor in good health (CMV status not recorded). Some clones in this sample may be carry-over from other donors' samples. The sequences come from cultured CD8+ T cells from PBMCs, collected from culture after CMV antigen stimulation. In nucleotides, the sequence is TGTGCCAGCAGCTCCCAGCCGGGACAGGGGCCTGGCTACACCTTC. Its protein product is CASSSQPGQGPGYTF.